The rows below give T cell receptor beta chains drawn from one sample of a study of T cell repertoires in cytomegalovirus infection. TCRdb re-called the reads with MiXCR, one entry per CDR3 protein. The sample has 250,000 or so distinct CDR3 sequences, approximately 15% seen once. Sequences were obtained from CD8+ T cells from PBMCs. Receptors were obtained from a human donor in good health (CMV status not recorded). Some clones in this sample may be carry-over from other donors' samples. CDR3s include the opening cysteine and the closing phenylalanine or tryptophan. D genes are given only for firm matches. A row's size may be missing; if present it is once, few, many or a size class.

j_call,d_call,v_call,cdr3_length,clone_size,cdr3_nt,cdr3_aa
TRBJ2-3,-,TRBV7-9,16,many,TGTGCCAGCAGCTACCAGGACAGCTCAAACCCCTATACGCAGTATTTT,CASSYQDSSNPYTQYF
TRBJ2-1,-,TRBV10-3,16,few,TGTGCCATCAGGGACAACAGCAGGGAAACCTACAATGAGCAGTTCTTC,CAIRDNSRETYNEQFF
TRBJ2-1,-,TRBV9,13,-,TGTGCCAGCAGCGTAACACTCTTTGGTGAGCAGTTCTTC,CASSVTLFGEQFF
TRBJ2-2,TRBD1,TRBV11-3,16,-,TGTGCCAGCAGCTTAGAGGGTACAGGGGCGACCGGGGAGCTGTTTTTT,CASSLEGTGATGELFF
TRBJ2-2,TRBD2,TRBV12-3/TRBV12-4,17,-,TGTGCCAGCAGTGTCCGGCTAGCGGGGGCGGGGACCGGGGAGCTGTTTTTT,CASSVRLAGAGTGELFF
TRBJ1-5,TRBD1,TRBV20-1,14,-,TGCAGTGCTAGAGATCTAGGGGGCCAACAGCCCCAGCATTTT,CSARDLGGQQPQHF
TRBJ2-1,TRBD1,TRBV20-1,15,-,TGCAGTGCTAGAGACGACAGGGGACCCTACAATAAGCAGTTCTTC,CSARDDRGPYNKQFF
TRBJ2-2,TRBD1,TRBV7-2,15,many,TGTGCCAGCAGCCTATGGACAGGGGGCACCGGGGAGCTGTTTTTT,CASSLWTGGTGELFF
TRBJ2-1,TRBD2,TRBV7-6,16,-,TGTGCCAGCAGCCCCGAAGCGGGGGGATTCTACAATGAGCAGTTCTTC,CASSPEAGGFYNEQFF
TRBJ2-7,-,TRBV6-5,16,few,TGTGCCAGCAGCCATCGTACGGGGGCAGGGGCCTACGAGCAGTACTTC,CASSHRTGAGAYEQYF
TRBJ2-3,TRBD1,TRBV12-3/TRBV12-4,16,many,TGTGCCAGCAGCCTCGGGACAGGGGACAATTTCGATACGCAGTATTTT,CASSLGTGDNFDTQYF
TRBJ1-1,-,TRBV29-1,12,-,TGCAGCGTTACCACCCTGAGCACTGAAGCTTTCTTT,CSVTTLSTEAFF
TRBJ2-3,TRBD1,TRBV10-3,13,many,TGTGCCATCAAAAACGGACAGGGGGATACGCAGTATTTT,CAIKNGQGDTQYF
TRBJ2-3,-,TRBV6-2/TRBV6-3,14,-,TGTGCCAGCAAAAAGAGGCTCCCCACAGATACGCAGTATTTT,CASKKRLPTDTQYF
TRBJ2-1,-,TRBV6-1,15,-,TGTGCCAGCAGTGAAGAGGACACCCGATACAATGAGCAGTTCTTC,CASSEEDTRYNEQFF
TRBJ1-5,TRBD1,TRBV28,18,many,TGTGCCAGCAGTTTAAGACAGGGGCTTCTCGATAGCAATCAGCCCCAGCATTTT,CASSLRQGLLDSNQPQHF
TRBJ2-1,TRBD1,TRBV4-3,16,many,TGCGCCAGCAGCCAAGTGTGGGGACAGGGTAGCGATGAGCAGTTCTTC,CASSQVWGQGSDEQFF